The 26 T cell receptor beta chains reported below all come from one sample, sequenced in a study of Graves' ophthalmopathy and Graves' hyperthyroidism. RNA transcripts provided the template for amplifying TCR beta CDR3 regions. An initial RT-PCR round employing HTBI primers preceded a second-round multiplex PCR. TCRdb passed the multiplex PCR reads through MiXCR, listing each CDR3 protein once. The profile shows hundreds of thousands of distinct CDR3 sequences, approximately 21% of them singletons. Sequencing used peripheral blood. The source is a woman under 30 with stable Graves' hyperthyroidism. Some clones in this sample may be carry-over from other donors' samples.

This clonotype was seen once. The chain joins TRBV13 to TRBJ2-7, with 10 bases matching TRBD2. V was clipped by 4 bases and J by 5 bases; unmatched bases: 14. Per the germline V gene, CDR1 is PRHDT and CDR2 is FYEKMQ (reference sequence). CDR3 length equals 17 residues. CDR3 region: CASSSNAGLAKRNEQYF. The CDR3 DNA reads TGTGCCAGCAGCTCGAACGCGGGACTAGCGAAACGGAACGAGCAGTACTTC.

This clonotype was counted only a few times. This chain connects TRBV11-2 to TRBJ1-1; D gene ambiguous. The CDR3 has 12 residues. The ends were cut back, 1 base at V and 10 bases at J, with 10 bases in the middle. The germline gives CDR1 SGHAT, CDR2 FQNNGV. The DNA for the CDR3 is TGTGCCAGCAGCTTAGCTCAAGAGCTAGCTTTCTTT. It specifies CASSLAQELAFF.

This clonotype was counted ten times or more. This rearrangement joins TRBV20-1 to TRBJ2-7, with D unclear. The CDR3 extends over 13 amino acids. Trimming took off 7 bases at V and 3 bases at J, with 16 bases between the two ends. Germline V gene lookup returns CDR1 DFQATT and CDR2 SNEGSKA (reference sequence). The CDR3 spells CSVFTPIDYEQYF. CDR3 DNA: TGCAGTGTCTTCACGCCTATTGACTACGAGCAGTACTTC.

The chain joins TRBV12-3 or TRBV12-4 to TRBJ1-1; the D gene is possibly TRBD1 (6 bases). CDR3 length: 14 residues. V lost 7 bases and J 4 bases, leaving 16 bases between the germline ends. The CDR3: CASTSTRGATEAFF. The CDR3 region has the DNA TGTGCCAGCACTTCTACACGGGGGGCCACTGAAGCTTTCTTT.

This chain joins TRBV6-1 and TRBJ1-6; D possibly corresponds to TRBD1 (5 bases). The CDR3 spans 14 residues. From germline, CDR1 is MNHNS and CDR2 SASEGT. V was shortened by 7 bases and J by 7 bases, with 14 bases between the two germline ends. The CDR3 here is CASIPRGRNSPLHF. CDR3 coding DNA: TGTGCCAGCATTCCCCGGGGACGGAATTCACCCCTCCACTTT.

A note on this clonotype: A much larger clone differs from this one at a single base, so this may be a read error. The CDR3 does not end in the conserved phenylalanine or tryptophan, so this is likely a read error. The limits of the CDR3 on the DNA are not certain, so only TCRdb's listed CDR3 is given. The CDR3 spells CASSLGVWGHTL. This chain connects TRBV5-1 to TRBJ1-2. Germline V gives CDR1 SGHRS, CDR2 YFSETQ. The CDR3 is 12 amino acids in total, end residues counted.

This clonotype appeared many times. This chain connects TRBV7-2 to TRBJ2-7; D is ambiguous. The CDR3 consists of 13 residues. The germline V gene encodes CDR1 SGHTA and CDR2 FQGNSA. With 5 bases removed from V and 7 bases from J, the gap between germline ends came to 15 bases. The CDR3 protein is CASSIPSVREQYF. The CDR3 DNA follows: TGTGCCAGCAGCATCCCCTCTGTACGAGAGCAGTACTTC.

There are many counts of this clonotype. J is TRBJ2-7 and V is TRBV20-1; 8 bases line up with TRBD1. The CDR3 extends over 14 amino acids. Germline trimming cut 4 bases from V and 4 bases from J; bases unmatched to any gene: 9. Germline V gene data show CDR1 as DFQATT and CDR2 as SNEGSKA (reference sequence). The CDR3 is CSAIRRTGFYEQYF. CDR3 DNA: TGCAGTGCTATTCGCAGGACAGGGTTTTACGAGCAGTACTTC.

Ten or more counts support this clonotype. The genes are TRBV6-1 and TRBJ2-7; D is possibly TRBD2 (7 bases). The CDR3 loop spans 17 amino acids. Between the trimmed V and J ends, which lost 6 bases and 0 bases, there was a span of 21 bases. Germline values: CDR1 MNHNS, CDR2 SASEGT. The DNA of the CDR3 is TGTGCCAGCAGCGCCCTACCGGGGCGGGGGCTCTCCTACGAGCAGTACTTC. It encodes CASSALPGRGLSYEQYF.

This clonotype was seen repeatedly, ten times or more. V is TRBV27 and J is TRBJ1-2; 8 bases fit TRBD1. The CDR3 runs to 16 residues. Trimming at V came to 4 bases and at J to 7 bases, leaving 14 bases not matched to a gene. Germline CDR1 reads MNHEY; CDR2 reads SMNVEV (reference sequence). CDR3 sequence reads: CASSSTRQGNGVGYTF. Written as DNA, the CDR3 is TGTGCCAGCAGTTCGACCCGACAGGGGAACGGGGTTGGCTACACCTTC.

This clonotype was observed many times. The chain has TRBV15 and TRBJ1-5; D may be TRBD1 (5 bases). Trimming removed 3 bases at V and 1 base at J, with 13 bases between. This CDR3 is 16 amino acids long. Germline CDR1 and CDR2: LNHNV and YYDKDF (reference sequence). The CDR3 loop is CATSSPDRQSNQPQHF. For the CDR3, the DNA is TGTGCCACCAGCAGCCCCGACAGACAAAGCAATCAGCCCCAGCATTTT. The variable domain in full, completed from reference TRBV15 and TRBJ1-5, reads DAMVIQNPRYQVTQFGKPVTLSCSQTLNHNVMYWYQQKSSQAPKLLFHYYDKDFNNEADTPDNFQSRRPNTSFCFLDIRSPGLGDTAMYLCATSSPDRQSNQPQHFGDGTRLSIL.

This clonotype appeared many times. The CDR3, as DNA: TGCGCCAGCAGCCAAGACCGGACGGAAAGACGCAATCAGCCCCAGCATTTT. Protein: CASSQDRTERRNQPQHF. The chain has TRBV4-1 and TRBJ1-5; D remains ambiguous. The V and J ends lost 0 bases and 2 bases respectively, with 14 bases between them. Germline V gives CDR1 MGHRA, CDR2 YSYEKL. The CDR3 sequence is 17 residues long.

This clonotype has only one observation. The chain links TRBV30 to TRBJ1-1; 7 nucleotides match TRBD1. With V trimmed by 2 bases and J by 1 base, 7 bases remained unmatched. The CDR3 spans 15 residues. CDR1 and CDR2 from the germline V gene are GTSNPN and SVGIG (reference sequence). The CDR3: CAWSTLDRENTEAFF. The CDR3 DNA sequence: TGTGCCTGGAGTACCTTAGACAGGGAGAACACTGAAGCTTTCTTT.

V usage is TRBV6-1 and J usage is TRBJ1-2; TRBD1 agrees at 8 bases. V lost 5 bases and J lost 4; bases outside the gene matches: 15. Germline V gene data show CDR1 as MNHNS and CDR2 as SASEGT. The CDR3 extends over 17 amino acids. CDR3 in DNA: TGTGCCAGCAGTACGCGGACAGGGCCGACGCAGGGCTATGGCTACACCTTC. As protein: CASSTRTGPTQGYGYTF.

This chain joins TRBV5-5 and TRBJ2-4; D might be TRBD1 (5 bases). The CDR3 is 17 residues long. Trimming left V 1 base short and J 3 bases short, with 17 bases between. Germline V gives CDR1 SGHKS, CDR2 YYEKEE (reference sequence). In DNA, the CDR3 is TGTGCCAGCAGCTTGAAAGGGGAAGGGGTGGGCAAAAACATTCAGTACTTC. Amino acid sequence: CASSLKGEGVGKNIQYF.

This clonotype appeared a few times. CDR3 sequence: CAAGGGGSYEQYF. The CDR3 DNA is TGTGCCGCGGGGGGCGGGGGCAGTTACGAGCAGTACTTC. The chain uses TRBV3-1 and TRBJ2-7, with TRBD2 matching 8 bases. Trimming cost V 11 bases and J 4 bases; bases outside gene matches: 10. CDR3 length: 13 residues. Germline V gene lookup returns CDR1 LGHDT and CDR2 YNNKEL (reference sequence).

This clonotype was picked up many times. The CDR3, as DNA: TGTGCCAGCAGTTACTCGTCTAGAAGCCAAGAGACCCAGTACTTC. Residues: CASSYSSRSQETQYF. The chain combines TRBV6-2 or TRBV6-3 with TRBJ2-5; D ambiguous. The CDR3 is 15 residues long. V was trimmed by 0 bases and J by 1 base, leaving 9 bases between them. Looked up from germline, CDR1 is MNHEY and CDR2 is SVGEGT.

This CDR3 is CATSRDEGISNTGELFF. DNA of the CDR3: TGTGCCACCAGCAGAGATGAGGGGATCAGCAACACCGGGGAGCTGTTTTTT. This rearrangement joins TRBV15 to TRBJ2-2; D tentatively reads TRBD1 or TRBD2 (5 bases each). Trimming shortened V by 0 bases and J by 2 bases, and 13 bases separated the two germline ends. CDR1 and CDR2 from the germline V gene are LNHNV and YYDKDF (reference sequence). The CDR3 consists of 17 residues.

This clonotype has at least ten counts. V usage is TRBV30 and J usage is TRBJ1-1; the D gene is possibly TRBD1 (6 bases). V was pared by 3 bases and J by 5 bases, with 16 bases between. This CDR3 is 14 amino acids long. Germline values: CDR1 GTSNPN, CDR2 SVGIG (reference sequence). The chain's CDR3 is CAWSRNRVGTEAFF. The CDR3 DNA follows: TGTGCCTGGAGCCGGAACAGGGTTGGGACTGAAGCTTTCTTT.

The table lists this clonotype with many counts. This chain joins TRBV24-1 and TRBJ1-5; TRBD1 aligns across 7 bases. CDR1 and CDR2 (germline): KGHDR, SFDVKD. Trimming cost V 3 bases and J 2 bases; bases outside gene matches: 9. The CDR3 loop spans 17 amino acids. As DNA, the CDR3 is TGTGCCACCAGTGATGCAACCGGGACAGCAGGCAATCAGCCCCAGCATTTT. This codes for CATSDATGTAGNQPQHF.

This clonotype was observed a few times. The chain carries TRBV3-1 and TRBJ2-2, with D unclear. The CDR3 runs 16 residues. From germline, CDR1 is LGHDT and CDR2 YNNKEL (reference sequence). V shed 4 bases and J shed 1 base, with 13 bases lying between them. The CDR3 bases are TGTGCCAGCAGCCTCTTTGCAACGAAGAACACCGGGGAGCTGTTTTTT. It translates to CASSLFATKNTGELFF.

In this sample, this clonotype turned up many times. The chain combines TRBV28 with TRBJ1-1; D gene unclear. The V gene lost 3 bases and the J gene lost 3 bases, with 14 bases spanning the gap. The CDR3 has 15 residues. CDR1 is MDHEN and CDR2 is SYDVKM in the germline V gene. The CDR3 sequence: CASSLPRLGYTEAFF. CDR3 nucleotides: TGTGCCAGCAGTTTGCCCAGGCTGGGTTACACTGAAGCTTTCTTT.

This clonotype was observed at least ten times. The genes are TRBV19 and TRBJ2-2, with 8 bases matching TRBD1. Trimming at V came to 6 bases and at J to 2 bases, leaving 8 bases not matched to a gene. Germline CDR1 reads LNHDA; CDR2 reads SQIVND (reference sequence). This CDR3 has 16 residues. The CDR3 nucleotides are TGTGCCAGTAGCCGGGGACAGGTAACAAACACCGGGGAGCTGTTTTTT. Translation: CASSRGQVTNTGELFF.

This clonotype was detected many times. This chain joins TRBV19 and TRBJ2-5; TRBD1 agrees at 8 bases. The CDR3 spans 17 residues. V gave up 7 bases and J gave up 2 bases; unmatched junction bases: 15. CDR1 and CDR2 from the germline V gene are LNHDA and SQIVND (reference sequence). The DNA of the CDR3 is TGTGCCAGTACCCCGTCCCCCACAGGGGGACAACAAGAGACCCAGTACTTC. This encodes CASTPSPTGGQQETQYF. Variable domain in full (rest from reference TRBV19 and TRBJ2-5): DGGITQSPKYLFRKEGQNVTLSCEQNLNHDAMYWYRQDPGQGLRLIYYSQIVNDFQKGDIAEGYSVSREKKESFPLTVTSAQKNPTAFYLCASTPSPTGGQQETQYFGPGTRLLVL.

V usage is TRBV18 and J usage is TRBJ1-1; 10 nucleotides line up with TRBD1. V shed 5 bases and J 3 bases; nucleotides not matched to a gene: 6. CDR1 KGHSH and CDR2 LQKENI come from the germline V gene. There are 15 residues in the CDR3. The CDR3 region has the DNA TGTGCCAGCTCAGGGACAGGGGCGGCGGACACTGAAGCTTTCTTT. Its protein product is CASSGTGAADTEAFF.

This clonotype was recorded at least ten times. In DNA form, the CDR3 reads TGCGCCAGCAGCTTGGGGCCAGGGTTGGGTGTGACTGAAGCTTTCTTT. This gives the protein CASSLGPGLGVTEAFF. The V call is TRBV5-1, the J call TRBJ1-1, with TRBD1 as a possible D gene (5 bases). The CDR3 is 16 amino acids. Trimming pared 0 bases from V and 5 bases from J, leaving 17 bases between. The germline CDR1 and CDR2 sequences are SGHRS and YFSETQ.